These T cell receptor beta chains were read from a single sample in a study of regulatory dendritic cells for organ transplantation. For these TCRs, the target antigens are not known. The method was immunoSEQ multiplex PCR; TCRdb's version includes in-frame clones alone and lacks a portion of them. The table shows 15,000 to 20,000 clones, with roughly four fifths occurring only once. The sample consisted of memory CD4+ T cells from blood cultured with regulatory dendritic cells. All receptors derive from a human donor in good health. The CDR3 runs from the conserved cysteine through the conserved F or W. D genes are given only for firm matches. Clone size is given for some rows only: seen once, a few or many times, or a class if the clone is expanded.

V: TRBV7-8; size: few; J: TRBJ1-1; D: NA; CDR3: CASSPRAGAGSTEAFF; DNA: TGTGCCAGCAGCCCTAGGGCTGGGGCAGGGAGCACTGAAGCTTTCTTT
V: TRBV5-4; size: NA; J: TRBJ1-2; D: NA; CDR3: CASSPGIPGELNYGYTF; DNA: TGTGCCAGCAGCCCTGGGATCCCAGGGGAACTGAACTATGGCTACACCTTC
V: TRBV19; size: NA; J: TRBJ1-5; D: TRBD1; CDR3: CASSTVDRGYNQPQHF; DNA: TGTGCCAGTAGTACAGTAGACAGGGGGTACAATCAGCCCCAGCATTTT
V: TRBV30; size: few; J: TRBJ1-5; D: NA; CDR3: CAWSLENQPQHF; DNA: TGTGCCTGGAGTCTTGAAAATCAGCCCCAGCATTTT
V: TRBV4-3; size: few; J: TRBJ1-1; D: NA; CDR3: CASSPSSPPTEAFF; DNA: TGCGCCAGCAGCCCGTCGTCTCCACCGACGGAAGCTTTCTTT
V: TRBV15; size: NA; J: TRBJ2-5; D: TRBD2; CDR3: CATSRDRGGQETQYF; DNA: TGTGCCACCAGCAGAGATCGGGGGGGTCAAGAGACCCAGTACTTC
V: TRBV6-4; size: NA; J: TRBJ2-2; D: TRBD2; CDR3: CASSDGGANTGELFF; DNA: TGTGCCAGCTCCGACGGGGGGGCCAACACCGGGGAGCTGTTTTTT
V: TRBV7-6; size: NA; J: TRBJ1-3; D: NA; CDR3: CASRAGSGNTIYF; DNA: TGTGCCAGCCGGGCGGGCTCTGGAAACACCATATATTTT
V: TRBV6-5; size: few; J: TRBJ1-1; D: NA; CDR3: CASRPQGPNTEAFF; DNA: TGTGCCAGCAGGCCACAGGGTCCGAACACTGAAGCTTTCTTT
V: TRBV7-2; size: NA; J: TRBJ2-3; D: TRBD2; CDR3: CASSHYSIAGGNTDTQYF; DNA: TGTGCCAGCAGCCACTATTCAATAGCGGGAGGGAACACAGATACGCAGTATTTT
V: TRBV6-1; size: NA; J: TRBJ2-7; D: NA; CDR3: CASSGTRWVSDEQYF; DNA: TGTGCCAGCAGTGGCACCCGTTGGGTCAGCGACGAGCAGTACTTC
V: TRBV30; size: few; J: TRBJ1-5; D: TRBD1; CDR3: CAWSSGGGIRQPQHF; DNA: TGTGCCTGGAGTTCAGGGGGGGGGATTCGGCAGCCCCAGCATTTT
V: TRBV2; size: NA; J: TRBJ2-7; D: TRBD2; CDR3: CASSESHPLAGRYEQYF; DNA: TGTGCCAGCAGTGAATCTCATCCCCTAGCGGGACGTTACGAGCAGTACTTC
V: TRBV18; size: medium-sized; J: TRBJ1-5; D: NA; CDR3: CASSPASGGQPQHF; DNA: TGTGCCAGCTCACCGGCCTCGGGGGGACAGCCCCAGCATTTT
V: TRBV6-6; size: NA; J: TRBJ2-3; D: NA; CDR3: CASIGLADTQYF; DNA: TGTGCCAGCATCGGGCTAGCAGATACGCAGTATTTT
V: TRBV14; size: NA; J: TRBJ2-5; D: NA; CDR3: CASSQELGSGETQYF; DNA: TGTGCCAGCAGCCAAGAGCTAGGTTCGGGGGAGACCCAGTACTTC
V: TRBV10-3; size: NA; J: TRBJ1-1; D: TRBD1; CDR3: CAISEQNRGTEAFF; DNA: TGTGCCATCAGTGAGCAAAACAGGGGTACTGAAGCTTTCTTT
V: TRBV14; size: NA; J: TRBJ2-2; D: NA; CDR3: CASSQDEGAGELFF; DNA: TGTGCCAGCAGCCAAGACGAGGGGGCCGGGGAGCTGTTTTTT
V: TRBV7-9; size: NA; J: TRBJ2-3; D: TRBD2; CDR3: CAIQRETDTQYF; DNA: TGTGCCATTCAGCGGGAGACAGATACGCAGTATTTT
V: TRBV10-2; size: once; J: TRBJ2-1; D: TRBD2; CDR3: CATKPSGSHNEQFF; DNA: TGCGCCACTAAGCCTAGCGGGAGTCACAATGAGCAGTTCTTC
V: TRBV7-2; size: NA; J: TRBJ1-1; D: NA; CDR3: CASTIGRNTEAFF; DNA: TGTGCCAGCACCATAGGGCGAAACACTGAAGCTTTCTTT
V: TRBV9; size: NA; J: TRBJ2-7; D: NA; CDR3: CASSVGVNIPLYEQYF; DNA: TGTGCCAGCAGCGTAGGTGTTAACATCCCTTTGTACGAGCAGTACTTC
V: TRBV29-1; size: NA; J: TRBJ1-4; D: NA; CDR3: CSPKGVSKSNEKLFF; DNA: TGCAGCCCGAAGGGGGTTAGCAAATCTAATGAAAAACTGTTTTTT
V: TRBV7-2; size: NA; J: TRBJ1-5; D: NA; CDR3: CASSLRGNQPQHF; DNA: TGTGCCAGCAGCCTAAGGGGGAATCAGCCCCAGCATTTT
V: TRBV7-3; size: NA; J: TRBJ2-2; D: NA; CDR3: CASSFDTGELFF; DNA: TGTGCCAGCAGCTTCGACACCGGGGAGCTGTTTTTT
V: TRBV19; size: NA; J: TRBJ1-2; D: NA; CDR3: CASQSGSTTNYGYTF; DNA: TGTGCCAGCCAATCCGGGAGCACGACTAACTATGGCTACACCTTC
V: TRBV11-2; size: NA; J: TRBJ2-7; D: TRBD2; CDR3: CASSHPLAGGTEQYF; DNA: TGTGCCAGCAGTCACCCACTAGCGGGAGGAACCGAGCAGTACTTC
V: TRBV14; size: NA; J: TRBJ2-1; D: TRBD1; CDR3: CASSQDAGTGSYNEQFF; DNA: TGTGCCAGCAGCCAAGATGCCGGGACAGGCTCCTACAATGAGCAGTTCTTC
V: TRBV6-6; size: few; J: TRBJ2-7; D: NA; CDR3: CASSYSPGSGEQYF; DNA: TGTGCCAGCAGTTACTCGCCGGGTTCGGGGGAGCAGTACTTC
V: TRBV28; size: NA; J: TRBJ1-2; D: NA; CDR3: CASSSQRTELAHGYTF; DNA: TGTGCCAGCAGTTCCCAACGGACAGAACTTGCCCATGGCTACACCTTC
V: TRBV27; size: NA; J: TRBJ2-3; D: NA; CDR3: CASRGALSEGTDTQYF; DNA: TGTGCCAGCAGGGGAGCCCTAAGCGAGGGCACAGATACGCAGTATTTT
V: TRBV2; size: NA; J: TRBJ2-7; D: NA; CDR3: CASSEPFDLEQYF; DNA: TGTGCCAGCAGTGAACCCTTTGATTTGGAGCAGTACTTC
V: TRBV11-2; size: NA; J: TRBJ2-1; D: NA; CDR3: CASSLNPSTYNEQFF; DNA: TGTGCCAGCAGCTTAAACCCCAGCACCTACAATGAGCAGTTCTTC
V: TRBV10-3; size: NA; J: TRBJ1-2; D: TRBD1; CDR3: CAISESTPGTGGYTF; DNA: TGTGCCATCAGTGAGTCGACCCCAGGGACAGGCGGCTACACCTTC
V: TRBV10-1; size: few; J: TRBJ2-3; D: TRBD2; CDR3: CASSPTSGRAPDTQYF; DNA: TGCGCCAGCAGCCCGACTAGCGGGAGAGCCCCAGATACGCAGTATTTT
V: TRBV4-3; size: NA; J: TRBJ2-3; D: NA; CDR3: CASSQDFMGLAGTDTQYF; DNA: TGCGCCAGCAGCCAAGATTTCATGGGTCTAGCTGGAACAGATACGCAGTATTTT
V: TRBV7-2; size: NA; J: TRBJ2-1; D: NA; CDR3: CATAGDNEQFF; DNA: TGTGCCACCGCCGGGGACAATGAGCAGTTCTTC
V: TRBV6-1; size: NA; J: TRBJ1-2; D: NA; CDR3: CASSEARGPYGYTF; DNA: TGTGCCAGCAGTGAAGCGCGGGGACCGTATGGCTACACCTTC
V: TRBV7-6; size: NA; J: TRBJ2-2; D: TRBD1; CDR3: CASSFYDRGDFANTGELFF; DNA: TGTGCCAGCAGCTTTTATGACAGGGGTGATTTCGCGAACACCGGGGAGCTGTTTTTT
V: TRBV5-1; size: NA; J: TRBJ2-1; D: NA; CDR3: CASSLGQAYNEQFF; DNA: TGCGCCAGCAGCTTGGGACAAGCCTACAATGAGCAGTTCTTC
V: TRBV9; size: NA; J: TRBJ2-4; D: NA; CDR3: CASSVGLGGLAKNIQYF; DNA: TGTGCCAGCAGCGTAGGTTTGGGGGGGCTAGCCAAAAACATTCAGTACTTC
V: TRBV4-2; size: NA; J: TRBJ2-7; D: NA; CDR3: CASSPLSPSYEQYF; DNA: TGTGCCAGCAGCCCACTTAGCCCATCCTACGAGCAGTACTTC
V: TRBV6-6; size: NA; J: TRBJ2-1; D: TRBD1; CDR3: CASSYTSGQYNEQFF; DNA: TGTGCCAGCAGTTACACTTCGGGACAGTACAATGAGCAGTTCTTC